This T cell receptor (beta chain) derives from a study of blood T cell repertoires in COVID-19. CDR1 and CDR2 from the germline V gene are KGHSH and LQKENI. Trimming cost V 3 bases and J 7 bases, with 15 bases left between them. The CDR3 is made up of 15 amino acids. Produced via immunoSEQ multiplex PCR; TCRdb's table is partial and in-frame only. This sample has 90,000 to 100,000 clones; roughly 82% occur once, and the top ten carry 18%. The receptor was derived from an older man with acute or convalescent COVID-19. Source material: peripheral blood. The chain recombines TRBV18 with TRBJ2-2, with TRBD2 as a possible D gene (6 bases). CDR3 protein: CASSPPRGSDGELFF. The CDR3 region has the DNA TGTGCCAGCTCACCTCCTCGGGGGTCGGACGGGGAGCTGTTTTTT. Drawing the rest from reference TRBV18 and TRBJ2-2, the complete variable domain is NAGVMQNPRHLVRRRGQEARLRCSPMKGHSHVYWYRQLPEEGLKFMVYLQKENIIDESGMPKERFSAEFPKEGPSILRIQQVVRGDSAAYFCASSPPRGSDGELFFGEGSRLTVL.